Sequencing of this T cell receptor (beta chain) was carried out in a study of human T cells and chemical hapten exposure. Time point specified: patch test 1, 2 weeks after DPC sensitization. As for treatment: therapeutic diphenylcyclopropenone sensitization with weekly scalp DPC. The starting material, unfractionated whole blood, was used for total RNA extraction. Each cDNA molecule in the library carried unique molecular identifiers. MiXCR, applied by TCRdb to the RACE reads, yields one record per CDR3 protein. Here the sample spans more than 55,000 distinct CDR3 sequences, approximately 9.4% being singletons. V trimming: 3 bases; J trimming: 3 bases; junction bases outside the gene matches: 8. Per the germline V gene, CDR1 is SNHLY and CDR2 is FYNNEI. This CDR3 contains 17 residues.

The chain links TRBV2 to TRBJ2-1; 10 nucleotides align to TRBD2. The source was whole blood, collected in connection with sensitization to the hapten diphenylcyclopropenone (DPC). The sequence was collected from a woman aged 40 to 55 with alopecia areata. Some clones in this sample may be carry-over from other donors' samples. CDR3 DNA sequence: TGTGCCAGCAGTGATGGGCTAGCGGGGGTGTACTACAATGAGCAGTTCTTC. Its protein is CASSDGLAGVYYNEQFF.